This record concerns one TCR beta chain sequence. Its cognate antigen is unknown. The data were obtained in a study of cytomegalovirus exposure and HLA in healthy donors. Study-level background: The approximately 120 million unique TCR beta sequences, from roughly 170 million T cells, were found by an earlier analysis.

Healthy bone marrow donors supplied every sample. PCR was performed using 60 Vbeta and 13 Jbeta primers. Method: immunoSEQ multiplex PCR; TCRdb's copy keeps in-frame clones and lacks some. In the table there are 100,000 to 150,000 clones, approximately 82% of which are singletons. Regarding the study as a whole: Within an earlier analysis, most TCR beta V segments proved productive either about 90% or about 30% of the time. Among the CMV-associated chains, a few were confirmed in vitro as specific for CMV antigens.

The CDR3 is 19 residues long. Germline lookup yields CDR1 LGHNA and CDR2 YNFKEQ. V lost 0 bases and J lost 4; bases outside the gene matches: 11. The clonotype originates from a man between 18 and 35 years old in good health and CMV-seropositive. The sequenced sample was PBMCs. The rearrangement joins TRBV4-2 to TRBJ2-3; 12 nucleotides agree with TRBD1. In nucleotides, the CDR3 is TGTGCCAGCAGCCAAGAAAAAAGAACGGGACAGGGGGCCGCAGATACGCAGTATTTT. It translates to CASSQEKRTGQGAADTQYF.